These T cell receptor beta chains were read from a single sample in a study of shared clonotypes between healthy human individuals. The protocol was immunoSEQ multiplex PCR, while the TCRdb copy is restricted to in-frame clones and leaves out a portion. The repertoire holds about 1.5 million clones, with 95% to 99% as singletons. The material sequenced was naive CD4+ T cells sorted from blood. The source of these receptors is a man aged 25-45 years in good health. The CDR3 runs from the conserved cysteine through the conserved F or W. D genes are given only for firm matches. Part of the rows lack a size; the others show once, few, many or a class for expanded clones.

abundance	len	j_gene	d_gene	v_gene	CDR3aa	CDR3nt
NA	16	TRBJ2-2	NA	TRBV4-1	CASSQEGPPNTGELFF	TGCGCCAGCAGCCAAGAAGGTCCACCTAACACCGGGGAGCTGTTTTTT
NA	15	TRBJ2-1	NA	TRBV9	CASSVYGINYNEQFF	TGTGCCAGCAGCGTTTACGGAATCAACTACAATGAGCAGTTCTTC
NA	19	TRBJ2-6	NA	TRBV7-2	CASSLDFGRVLSGANVLTF	TGTGCCAGCAGCTTAGATTTTGGCAGGGTTCTCTCTGGGGCCAACGTCCTGACTTTC
NA	15	TRBJ1-5	NA	TRBV19	CASKLVREVRQPQHF	TGTGCCAGTAAATTGGTCAGGGAAGTGCGGCAGCCCCAGCATTTT
NA	15	TRBJ1-2	NA	TRBV19	CASSISTWAVYGYTF	TGTGCCAGTAGTATTAGTACTTGGGCTGTCTATGGCTACACCTTC
NA	15	TRBJ2-3	NA	TRBV4-1	CASSRVGVSTDTQYF	TGCGCCAGCAGCCGAGTCGGGGTTAGCACAGATACGCAGTATTTT
NA	13	TRBJ1-1	NA	TRBV5-1	CASTQDPEISAFF	TGCGCCAGCACACAGGACCCAGAAATATCAGCTTTCTTT
NA	15	TRBJ2-7	NA	TRBV5-1	CASSLAGASHYEQYF	TGCGCCAGCAGCCTAGCTGGCGCAAGTCACTACGAGCAGTACTTC
NA	13	TRBJ2-5	NA	TRBV10-3	CAISAGYQETQYF	TGTGCCATCAGCGCAGGGTACCAAGAGACCCAGTACTTC
NA	18	TRBJ2-2	TRBD2	TRBV18	CASSPPTLAGDGTGELFF	TGTGCCAGCTCACCACCGACACTAGCGGGAGATGGGACCGGGGAGCTGTTTTTT
NA	14	TRBJ2-7	NA	TRBV5-1	CASSLETDSYEQYF	TGCGCCAGCAGCTTGGAGACGGATTCCTACGAGCAGTACTTC
NA	14	TRBJ1-5	TRBD1	TRBV27	CASSLTGGNQPQHF	TGTGCCAGCAGTCTGACAGGGGGCAATCAGCCCCAGCATTTT
NA	15	TRBJ2-7	TRBD1	TRBV27	CASRPGQVRPYEQYF	TGTGCCAGCCGTCCCGGACAGGTCAGGCCTTACGAGCAGTACTTC
NA	12	TRBJ2-7	NA	TRBV10-2	CASSEMMYEQYF	TGCGCCAGCAGTGAGATGATGTACGAGCAGTACTTC
NA	13	TRBJ2-7	TRBD1	TRBV6-5	CASSIRQGGEQYF	TGTGCCAGCAGTATTCGACAGGGTGGCGAGCAGTACTTC
once	12	TRBJ2-5	NA	TRBV29-1	CSVGDYGITQYF	TGCAGCGTTGGGGATTACGGGATTACCCAGTACTTC